The 14 T cell receptor beta chains below come from one sample, sequenced in a study of blood T cell repertoires in COVID-19. Generated by immunoSEQ multiplex PCR, the TCRdb table keeps only in-frame clones and is missing some. This repertoire shows roughly 220,000 clones, 65% to 90% found once; its top ten account for roughly 1.4%. Sequenced sample: peripheral blood. The receptor set was obtained from a woman aged 40-49 years who had recovered from COVID-19.

The V gene is TRBV21-1, the J gene TRBJ1-5; the D call TRBD1 from the table was never checked on the DNA. TRBV21-1 is listed as a pseudogene. This CDR3 has 18 residues. CDR3 DNA sequence: TGTGCCAGCAGCAAGGACACAGGGAATAATTATAGCAATCAGCCCCAGCATTTT. Amino acid sequence: CASSKDTGNNYSNQPQHF.

This chain uses TRBV7-8 with TRBJ2-2, with TRBD2 identical over 10 bases. This CDR3 is built from 17 residues. The germline CDR1 and CDR2 sequences are SGHVS and FQNEAQ. The trim removed 4 bases at V and 2 bases at J, leaving 7 bases unmatched. The CDR3 nucleotides read TGTGCCAGCAGCTGGAAGAGCGGGGGGGCCAACACCGGGGAGCTGTTTTTT. Translating it yields CASSWKSGGANTGELFF.

This clone was seen a single time. The chain joins TRBV18 to TRBJ2-7; the D gene is possibly TRBD1 (6 bases). Trimming removed 5 bases from V and 7 bases from J, with 12 bases in between. The CDR3 sequence is 12 residues long. Per the germline V gene, CDR1 is KGHSH and CDR2 is LQKENI. The CDR3 protein is CASSTGQKEQYF. The CDR3 DNA follows: TGTGCCAGCTCAACCGGACAGAAGGAGCAGTACTTC. Based on the CDR3 plus reference TRBV18 and TRBJ2-7, the full variable domain is NAGVMQNPRHLVRRRGQEARLRCSPMKGHSHVYWYRQLPEEGLKFMVYLQKENIIDESGMPKERFSAEFPKEGPSILRIQQVVRGDSAAYFCASSTGQKEQYFGPGTRLTVT.

The chain uses TRBV6-6 and TRBJ1-4; 9 bases are a match to TRBD1. The V gene end was trimmed by 7 bases and the J gene end by 8 bases; junction bases not matched to a gene: 11. Germline V gives CDR1 MNHNY, CDR2 SVGAGI (reference sequence). This CDR3 comprises 15 residues. CDR3 in amino acids: CASIPRGTGKEKLFF. In nucleotides, the CDR3 is TGTGCCAGCATCCCACGGGGGACAGGGAAAGAAAAACTGTTTTTT.

This clone has only one observation. This chain joins TRBV5-1 and TRBJ1-4, with D perhaps matching TRBD1 (6 bases). The CDR3 totals 13 residues. The ends were cut back, 4 bases at V and 5 bases at J, with 9 bases in the middle. Germline CDR1 reads SGHRS; CDR2 reads YFSETQ. Here the CDR3 reads CASSTDRNEKLFF. The CDR3 nucleotides are TGCGCCAGCAGCACCGACAGGAATGAAAAACTGTTTTTT.

The rearrangement links TRBV7-2 to TRBJ1-1; D is uncertain. The CDR3 has 12 residues. V dropped 1 base and J dropped 11 bases, with 11 bases sitting between them. Germline V gives CDR1 SGHTA, CDR2 FQGNSA. As DNA, the CDR3 is TGTGCCAGCAGCTTAGTTCGAGGGCCCGCTTTCTTT. It specifies CASSLVRGPAFF.

V is TRBV7-2 and J is TRBJ2-1; D may be TRBD2 (6 bases). CDR3 size: 15 residues. From germline, CDR1 is SGHTA and CDR2 FQGNSA. Trimming shortened V by 9 bases and J by 2 bases, and 17 bases separated the two germline ends. The CDR3 sequence is CASWEDITTYNEQFF. The CDR3 DNA follows: TGTGCCAGTTGGGAGGACATCACTACCTACAATGAGCAGTTCTTC. The full variable domain, completed using reference TRBV7-2 and TRBJ2-1, is GAGVSQSPSNKVTEKGKDVELRCDPISGHTALYWYRQSLGQGLEFLIYFQGNSAPDKSGLPSDRFSAERTGGSVSTLTIQRTQQEDSAVYLCASWEDITTYNEQFFGPGTRLTVL.

This chain connects TRBV5-1 to TRBJ1-2; D is unclear. The CDR3 covers 15 residues. Between the trimmed V and J ends, which lost 0 bases and 6 bases, there was a span of 15 bases. The germline V gene has CDR1 SGHRS and CDR2 YFSETQ. The CDR3 spells CASSLATVEIHGYTF. CDR3 DNA: TGCGCCAGCAGCTTGGCTACAGTTGAGATCCATGGCTACACCTTC.

This clone was observed once. The chain is built from TRBV2 and TRBJ2-7; D unresolved. Trimming took off 6 bases at V and 7 bases at J, with 16 bases between the two ends. This CDR3 has 13 amino acids. Germline loops: CDR1 SNHLY, CDR2 FYNNEI. The CDR3 DNA sequence: TGTGCCAGCAGGGCACCCTACCCGGGTGAGCAGTACTTC. Translation gives CASRAPYPGEQYF.

J is TRBJ1-4 and V is TRBV7-9; 12 nucleotides agree with TRBD1. This CDR3 spans 15 amino acids. V was pared by 5 bases and J by 6 bases, with 4 bases of the junction left unmatched. CDR1 and CDR2 from the germline V gene are SEHNR and FQNEAQ (reference sequence). The CDR3 bases are TGTGCCAGCAGCAGGGGACAGGGGGCCGATGAAAAACTGTTTTTT. It is translated as CASSRGQGADEKLFF.

This rearrangement joins TRBV4-1 to TRBJ1-1; 9 bases map to TRBD1. This CDR3 is 16 amino acids long. The V segment lost 3 bases and the J segment 2 bases; nucleotides outside the gene matches: 7. The germline V gene has CDR1 MGHRA and CDR2 YSYEKL. In DNA form, the CDR3 reads TGCGCCAGCAGCCACAGGGAGGGACAGGGAAACACTGAAGCTTTCTTT. Its protein is CASSHREGQGNTEAFF.

The V and J genes are TRBV5-6 and TRBJ2-7; D perhaps matches TRBD1 (5 bases). Trimming took off 4 bases at V and 3 bases at J, with 11 bases between the two ends. Germline V CDR1 and CDR2: SGHDT, YYEEEE. This CDR3 comprises 13 residues. Here the CDR3 DNA reads TGTGCCAGCAGCGTTAGACAGTACTACGAGCAGTACTTC. Protein product: CASSVRQYYEQYF.

The chain joins TRBV28 to TRBJ1-3; maybe TRBD1 (5 bases). Germline loops: CDR1 MDHEN, CDR2 SYDVKM. The CDR3 is 13 residues long. The V end lost 7 bases, the J end lost 1 base, and 8 bases lay between the germline ends. In nucleotides, the CDR3 is TGTGCCAGCATAGGGGTATCTGGAAACACCATATATTTT. Translation gives CASIGVSGNTIYF.

This clone was seen once. V usage is TRBV7-2 and J usage is TRBJ1-3; TRBD1 aligns across 7 bases. The CDR3 extends over 15 amino acids. Trimming took 3 bases from V and 4 from J; bases not matched to a gene: 6. Per the germline V gene, CDR1 is SGHTA and CDR2 is FQGNSA. CDR3 bases: TGTGCCAGCAGCTTCGTCCCGGGACAGGGAAACACCATATATTTT. Amino acid sequence: CASSFVPGQGNTIYF.